Following are 13 T cell receptor beta chains from one sample sequenced in a study of graft-versus-host responses after intestinal transplantation. These TCRs are of unknown antigen specificity. TCRdb keeps only in-frame clones here, not all; method: immunoSEQ multiplex PCR. The table includes around 64,000 clones, around 92% detected once. Sequencing was performed on unstimulated CD4+ T cells sorted from spleen or lymph node cells, taken before transplant. These receptors all stem from a human donor who was the organ donor for an intestinal transplant.

This chain uses TRBV5-5 with TRBJ1-5; tentative D call: TRBD1 (6 bases). Trimming cost V 0 bases and J 8 bases, with 18 bases left between them. The germline gives CDR1 SGHKS, CDR2 YYEKEE (reference sequence). The CDR3 runs 16 residues. The CDR3 spells CASSLAPQGGVEPQHF. The CDR3 DNA reads TGTGCCAGCAGCTTGGCCCCACAGGGTGGGGTCGAGCCCCAGCATTTT.

The chain combines TRBV5-1 with TRBJ1-1, with a tentative D call TRBD1 (5 bases). CDR1 is SGHRS and CDR2 is YFSETQ in the germline V gene. V was trimmed by 4 bases and J by 1 base, leaving 5 bases between them. The CDR3 covers 12 residues. The DNA of the CDR3 is TGCGCCAGCAGCGGACAGAACACTGAAGCTTTCTTT. It codes for CASSGQNTEAFF.

The chain recombines TRBV7-2 with TRBJ1-1, with D uncertain. The germline V gene encodes CDR1 SGHTA and CDR2 FQGNSA. The CDR3 runs to 12 residues. V dropped 2 bases and J dropped 1 base, with 2 bases sitting between them. The CDR3 region is CASSLQNTEAFF. The CDR3 nucleotides read TGTGCCAGCAGCTTACAGAACACTGAAGCTTTCTTT.

This clone was seen once. The chain is built from TRBV19 and TRBJ1-2; TRBD1 matches at 9 bases. J lost 4 bases, V lost 4 bases, and 7 bases had no gene match. Germline V gives CDR1 LNHDA, CDR2 SQIVND (reference sequence). The CDR3 is 15 amino acids. This chain's CDR3 is CASSNRDRDAYGYTF. The DNA for the CDR3 is TGTGCCAGTAGTAACAGGGACAGGGATGCCTATGGCTACACCTTC.

With respect to this clone: This sample also contains other DNA sequences that code for the same CDR3. The chain combines TRBV6-1 with TRBJ1-2; TRBD1 is a possible D gene (5 bases). CDR1 MNHNS and CDR2 SASEGT come from the germline V gene. This CDR3 is 13 amino acids long. V lost 2 bases and J lost 1, with 5 bases in between. The CDR3 loop is CASSEQGNYGYTF. DNA for the CDR3: TGTGCCAGCAGTGAACAGGGTAACTATGGCTACACCTTC.

The CDR3 loop reads CASSLDWRGTYEQYF. The CDR3 DNA reads as TGCGCCAGCAGCTTGGATTGGCGCGGAACCTACGAGCAGTACTTC. The chain combines TRBV5-1 with TRBJ2-7; D uncertain. V lost 0 bases and J 2 bases, leaving 12 bases between the germline ends. CDR1 and CDR2 (germline): SGHRS, YFSETQ. This CDR3 comprises 15 residues.

V is TRBV5-4 and J is TRBJ2-7, with TRBD1 identical over 9 bases. CDR1 and CDR2 from the germline V gene are SGHNT and YYREEE (reference sequence). With V trimmed by 4 bases and J by 0 bases, 5 bases remained unmatched. CDR3 length: 15 amino acids. This CDR3 is CASSTPTGGSYEQYF. In DNA form, the CDR3 reads TGTGCCAGCAGCACGCCGACAGGGGGCTCCTACGAGCAGTACTTC.

The genes are TRBV7-8 and TRBJ2-1; 10 bases are shared with TRBD2. CDR3 length: 15 amino acids. Germline CDR1 is SGHVS and CDR2 is FQNEAQ. V shed 1 base and J 7 bases; nucleotides not matched to a gene: 4. The CDR3 sequence is CASSLVLAGVNEQFF. The CDR3 region has the DNA TGTGCCAGCAGCTTAGTCCTAGCGGGGGTGAATGAGCAGTTCTTC.

The rearrangement uses TRBV7-2 and TRBJ1-5, with D hard to call. Per germline, CDR1 SGHTA and CDR2 FQGNSA. The CDR3 is 12 residues long. Trimming left V 1 base short and J 5 bases short, with 3 bases between. CDR3 loop: CASSLGHQPQHF. The CDR3 DNA sequence: TGTGCCAGCAGCTTAGGACATCAGCCCCAGCATTTT.

The J gene is TRBJ1-6, the V gene TRBV19; 7 nucleotides match TRBD1. This CDR3 contains 13 residues. Germline lookup yields CDR1 LNHDA and CDR2 SQIVND (reference sequence). V shed 5 bases and J 8 bases; nucleotides not matched to a gene: 3. CDR3 coding DNA: TGTGCCAGTAGTCACAGGGGAGATTCACCCCTCCACTTT. Translating gives CASSHRGDSPLHF.

This sequence joins TRBV5-4 and TRBJ1-1, with D hard to call. This CDR3 is built from 13 residues. Germline values: CDR1 SGHNT, CDR2 YYREEE (reference sequence). V was clipped by 5 bases and J by 3 bases, with 11 bases between them. Here the CDR3 DNA reads TGTGCCAGCAGTCACAGAATGTACACTGAAGCTTTCTTT. Residues: CASSHRMYTEAFF.

The V call is TRBV6-6, the J call TRBJ1-3, with D possibly TRBD1 on 5 matching bases. The CDR3 runs 15 residues. CDR1 MNHNY and CDR2 SVGAGI come from the germline V gene (reference sequence). V was cut by 4 bases and J by 1 base, with 11 bases left in between. As DNA, the CDR3 is TGTGCCAGCAGTTGGGGCGTGGGGTCTGGAAACACCATATATTTT. It yields the protein CASSWGVGSGNTIYF.

J is TRBJ1-5 and V is TRBV5-6; D perhaps matches TRBD1 (6 bases). Germline assignment: CDR1 SGHDT and CDR2 YYEEEE. The V end lost 4 bases, the J end lost 4 bases, and 15 bases lay between the germline ends. The CDR3 length is 15 residues. DNA for the CDR3: TGTGCCAGCAGCAAAACAGGGACACCAAATCAGCCCCAGCATTTT. It is translated as CASSKTGTPNQPQHF.